Listed below are T cell receptor beta chains from one sample, sequenced in a study of OX40 agonist ivuxolimab in advanced cancers. This table comes from immunoSEQ multiplex PCR, and its TCRdb copy is limited to in-frame clones, with some not included. The sample lists about 70,000 clones; about nine tenths were seen once. The input for sequencing was CD4+ or CD8+ T cells sorted from blood, taken in a trial of the OX40 agonist ivuxolimab. The receptor source for this set is an adult with an advanced solid tumor such as melanoma, head and neck, liver or kidney cancer. CDR3s include the opening cysteine and the closing phenylalanine or tryptophan. The D gene is left open where the match is weak. The size entry is marked missing in some rows and otherwise reads once, few, many or a size class.

CDR3 protein	CDR3 DNA	J gene	D gene	V gene	CDR3 length	clone size
CASSIGQGAYEQYF	TGTGCCAGTAGTATCGGGCAGGGGGCCTACGAGCAGTACTTC	TRBJ2-7	TRBD1	TRBV19	14	-
CASSPPGGEQFF	TGTGCCAGCAGCCCGCCCGGGGGTGAGCAGTTCTTC	TRBJ2-1	-	TRBV7-6	12	-
CASSLDQPQHF	TGTGCCAGCAGTTTAGATCAGCCCCAGCATTTT	TRBJ1-5	-	TRBV6-5	11	-
CAMGREGTEAFF	TGTGCCATGGGCAGGGAGGGGACTGAAGCTTTCTTT	TRBJ1-1	-	TRBV10-3	12	-
CASGGGEKLFF	TGTGCCAGCGGGGGAGGCGAAAAACTGTTTTTT	TRBJ1-4	-	TRBV6-5	11	-
CASSQDPLDSSTQYF	TGCGCCAGCAGCCAAGATCCCTTGGACTCGTCAACGCAGTATTTT	TRBJ2-3	-	TRBV4-3	15	once
CASSQFRGDEQYF	TGTGCCAGCTCACAATTCCGGGGGGACGAGCAGTACTTC	TRBJ2-7	TRBD2	TRBV18	13	-
CASIAHGNTATNEKLFF	TGTGCCAGCATCGCTCACGGGAACACCGCAACTAATGAAAAACTGTTTTTT	TRBJ1-4	-	TRBV2	17	-
CASSPISGGFGYTF	TGTGCCAGTAGCCCAATTTCAGGGGGATTTGGCTACACCTTC	TRBJ1-2	TRBD1	TRBV19	14	-
CASSRTPGVVGSYNSPLHF	TGTGCCAGCTCACGGACTCCGGGTGTTGTGGGCTCCTATAATTCACCCCTCCACTTT	TRBJ1-6	-	TRBV18	19	-
CAKGAGDTQYF	TGTGCCAAAGGGGCAGGAGATACGCAGTATTTT	TRBJ2-3	-	TRBV7-2	11	-
CASSLGQSTDTQYF	TGCGCCAGCAGCTTAGGGCAGTCCACAGATACGCAGTATTTT	TRBJ2-3	-	TRBV5-1	14	-
CASSLAVSGNTIYF	TGTGCCAGCAGTTTAGCCGTCTCTGGAAACACCATATATTTT	TRBJ1-3	-	TRBV28	14	-
CATSRQSSYEQYF	TGTGCCACCAGCAGACAGAGTTCCTACGAGCAGTACTTC	TRBJ2-7	-	TRBV15	13	once
CASIREGDYGYTF	TGTGCCAGTATCAGGGAGGGCGACTATGGCTACACCTTC	TRBJ1-2	-	TRBV19	13	few
CASSTRTGLDTQYF	TGTGCCAGCAGTACTCGGACAGGCCTAGATACGCAGTATTTT	TRBJ2-3	TRBD1	TRBV7-9	14	-
CASSSQRTGSYEQYF	TGTGCCAGCAGTTCCCAGAGGACAGGGTCATACGAGCAGTACTTC	TRBJ2-7	TRBD1	TRBV6-1	15	few
CASSLVTDSNEQFF	TGTGCCAGCAGCTTAGTCACGGACTCCAATGAGCAGTTCTTC	TRBJ2-1	-	TRBV7-7	14	-
CASSPAAGGAFF	TGTGCCAGCAGCCCAGCGGCGGGCGGGGCTTTCTTT	TRBJ1-1	-	TRBV9	12	-
CASSLGGLAKNIQYF	TGCGCCAGCAGCTTGGGGGGTTTAGCCAAAAACATTCAGTACTTC	TRBJ2-4	-	TRBV5-1	15	-
CASSNSLGDYGYTF	TGTGCCAGTAGTAATTCCCTAGGTGACTATGGCTACACCTTC	TRBJ1-2	-	TRBV19	14	-
CASSRPRTGGNEKLFF	TGTGCCAGCAGCCGCCCCCGGACAGGGGGAAATGAAAAACTGTTTTTT	TRBJ1-4	TRBD1	TRBV5-4	16	-
CASSRTGYSYEQYF	TGTGCCAGCAGCCGCACTGGGTACTCCTACGAGCAGTACTTC	TRBJ2-7	-	TRBV11-2	14	-
CASSLTNQNLGYTF	TGTGCCAGCAGCTTAACTAACCAGAACCTTGGCTACACCTTC	TRBJ1-2	-	TRBV7-8	14	-
CASFPDRPSGNTIYF	TGTGCCAGCTTTCCGGACAGACCCTCTGGAAACACCATATATTTT	TRBJ1-3	-	TRBV18	15	-
CASSPIRGSGNTIYF	TGTGCCAGCAGTCCGATCAGGGGATCCGGAAACACCATATATTTT	TRBJ1-3	-	TRBV5-5	15	-
CASSPTGGEDTQYF	TGTGCCAGCAGCCCCACTGGGGGAGAAGATACGCAGTATTTT	TRBJ2-3	-	TRBV7-3	14	once
CASSPPVRTDTQYF	TGTGCCAGCAGCCCTCCAGTGCGCACAGATACGCAGTATTTT	TRBJ2-3	-	TRBV11-3	14	-
CASSSGRGRYF	TGTGCCAGTAGTAGCGGCAGGGGGCGGTATTTT	TRBJ2-3	TRBD1	TRBV19	11	-
CASTAVGAWYGYTF	TGTGCCAGCACCGCTGTGGGGGCTTGGTATGGCTACACCTTC	TRBJ1-2	-	TRBV7-2	14	-
CASSLGRDPYTDTQYF	TGTGCCAGCAGCTTAGGGCGGGACCCATACACAGATACGCAGTATTTT	TRBJ2-3	-	TRBV7-2	16	-
CATSRDQFGTEAPEAFF	TGTGCCACCAGCAGAGATCAGTTCGGGACAGAAGCGCCTGAAGCTTTCTTT	TRBJ1-1	TRBD1	TRBV15	17	medium-sized
CASRIGPEDETQYF	TGTGCCAGCCGAATCGGACCCGAGGACGAGACCCAGTACTTC	TRBJ2-5	-	TRBV6-1	14	-
CASSPGQGAYEQYF	TGCGCCAGCAGTCCGGGACAGGGGGCCTACGAGCAGTACTTC	TRBJ2-7	TRBD1	TRBV4-3	14	-
CASSLPSGGAFSTGELFF	TGTGCCAGCAGCTTGCCGAGCGGGGGGGCCTTTAGCACCGGGGAGCTGTTTTTT	TRBJ2-2	TRBD2	TRBV5-4	18	-
CASSLGQNSPLHF	TGTGCCAGCAGCTTAGGACAGAATTCACCCCTCCACTTT	TRBJ1-6	-	TRBV11-3	13	-